This T cell receptor (beta chain) was observed in a study of cytomegalovirus exposure and HLA in healthy donors. Findings of the study overall: In a later analysis, V- and J-gene trimming of beta chains associated with a DCLRE1C missense variant, replicated independently. Some V segments could not be told apart, so they were left out, TRBV6-2 and TRBV6-3 among them.

CDR3 size: 14 residues. Trimming stripped 3 bases from V and 4 bases from J, with 9 bases between. The germline gives CDR1 SNHLY, CDR2 FYNNEI. Comments on this clone: Its target is not known.

The primer mix had 60 Vbeta and 13 Jbeta primers. Profiling relied on immunoSEQ multiplex PCR, and the TCRdb table lists in-frame clones only, not all of them. The table includes 100,000 to 150,000 clones, about 15% detected once. This receptor was taken from a female donor in good health and CMV-seropositive. Sample: PBMCs. J is TRBJ1-4 and V is TRBV2; no clear D gene. The CDR3 loop reads CASSDWSLNEKLFF. CDR3 nucleotides: TGTGCCAGCAGTGACTGGAGCCTTAATGAAAAACTGTTTTTT.